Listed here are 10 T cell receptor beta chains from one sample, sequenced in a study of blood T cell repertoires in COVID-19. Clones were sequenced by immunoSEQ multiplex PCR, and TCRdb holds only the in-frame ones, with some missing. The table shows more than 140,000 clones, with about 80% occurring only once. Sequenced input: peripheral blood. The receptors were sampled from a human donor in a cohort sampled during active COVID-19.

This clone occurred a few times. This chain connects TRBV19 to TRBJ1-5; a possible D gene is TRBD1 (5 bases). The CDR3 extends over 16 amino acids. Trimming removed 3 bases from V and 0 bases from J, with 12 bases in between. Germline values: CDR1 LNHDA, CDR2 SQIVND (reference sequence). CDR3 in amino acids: CASSIGGAYSNQPQHF. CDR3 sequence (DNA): TGTGCCAGTAGTATCGGGGGTGCTTATAGCAATCAGCCCCAGCATTTT.

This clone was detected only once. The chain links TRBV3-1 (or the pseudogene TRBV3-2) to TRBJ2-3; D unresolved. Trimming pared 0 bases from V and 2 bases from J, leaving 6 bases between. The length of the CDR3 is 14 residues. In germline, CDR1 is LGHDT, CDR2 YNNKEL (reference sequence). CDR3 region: CASSQDWATDTQYF. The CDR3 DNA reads TGTGCCAGCAGCCAAGATTGGGCCACAGATACGCAGTATTTT.

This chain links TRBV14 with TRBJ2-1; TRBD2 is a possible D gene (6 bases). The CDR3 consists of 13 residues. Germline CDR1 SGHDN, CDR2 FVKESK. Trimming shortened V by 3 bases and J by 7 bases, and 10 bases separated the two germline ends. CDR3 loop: CASSQVRGNEQFF. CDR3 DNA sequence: TGTGCCAGCAGCCAGGTACGGGGGAATGAGCAGTTCTTC.

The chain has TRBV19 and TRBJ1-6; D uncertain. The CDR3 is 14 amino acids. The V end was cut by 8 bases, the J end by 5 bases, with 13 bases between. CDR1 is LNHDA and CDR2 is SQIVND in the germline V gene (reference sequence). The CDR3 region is CASSGGSNNSPLHF. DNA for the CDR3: TGTGCCAGTTCCGGCGGGTCAAATAATTCACCCCTCCACTTT.

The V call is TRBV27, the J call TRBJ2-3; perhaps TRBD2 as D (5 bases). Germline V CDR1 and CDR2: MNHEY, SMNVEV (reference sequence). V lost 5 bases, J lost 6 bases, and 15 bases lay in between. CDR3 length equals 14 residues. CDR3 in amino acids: CASSPSEGVDTQYF. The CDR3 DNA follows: TGTGCCAGCAGTCCGAGCGAGGGCGTGGATACGCAGTATTTT.

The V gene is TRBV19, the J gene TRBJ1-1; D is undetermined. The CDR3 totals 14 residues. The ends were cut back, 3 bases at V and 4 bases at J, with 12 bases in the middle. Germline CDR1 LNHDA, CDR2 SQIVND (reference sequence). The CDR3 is CASSILVPSTEAFF. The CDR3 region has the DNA TGTGCCAGTAGTATCCTTGTACCGAGCACTGAAGCTTTCTTT. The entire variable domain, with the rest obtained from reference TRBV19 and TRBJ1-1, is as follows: DGGITQSPKYLFRKEGQNVTLSCEQNLNHDAMYWYRQDPGQGLRLIYYSQIVNDFQKGDIAEGYSVSREKKESFPLTVTSAQKNPTAFYLCASSILVPSTEAFFGQGTRLTVV.

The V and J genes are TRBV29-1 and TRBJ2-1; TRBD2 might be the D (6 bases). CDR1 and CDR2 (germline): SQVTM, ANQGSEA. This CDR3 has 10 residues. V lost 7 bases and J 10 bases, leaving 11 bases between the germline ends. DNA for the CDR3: TGCAGCGGGAGACGGGAGGAGCAGTTCTTC. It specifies CSGRREEQFF.

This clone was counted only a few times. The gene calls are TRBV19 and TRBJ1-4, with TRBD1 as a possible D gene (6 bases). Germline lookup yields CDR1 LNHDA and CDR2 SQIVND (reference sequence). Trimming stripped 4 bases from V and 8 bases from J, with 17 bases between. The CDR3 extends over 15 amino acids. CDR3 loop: CASSRIQGQGEKLFF. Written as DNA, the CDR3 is TGTGCCAGTAGTAGAATCCAGGGGCAGGGGGAAAAACTGTTTTTT.

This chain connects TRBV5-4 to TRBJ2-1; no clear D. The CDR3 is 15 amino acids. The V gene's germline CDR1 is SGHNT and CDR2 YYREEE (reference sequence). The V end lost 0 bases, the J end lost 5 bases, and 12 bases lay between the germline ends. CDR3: CASSLGVSSNNEQFF. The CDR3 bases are TGTGCCAGCAGCTTGGGAGTGAGTTCAAACAATGAGCAGTTCTTC.

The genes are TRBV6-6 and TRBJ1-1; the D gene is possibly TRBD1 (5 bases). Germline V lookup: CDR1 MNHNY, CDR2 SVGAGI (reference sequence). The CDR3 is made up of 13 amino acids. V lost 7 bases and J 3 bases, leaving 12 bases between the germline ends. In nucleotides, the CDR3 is TGTGCCAGCAACTACTGGGGGGACACTGAAGCTTTCTTT. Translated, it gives CASNYWGDTEAFF.